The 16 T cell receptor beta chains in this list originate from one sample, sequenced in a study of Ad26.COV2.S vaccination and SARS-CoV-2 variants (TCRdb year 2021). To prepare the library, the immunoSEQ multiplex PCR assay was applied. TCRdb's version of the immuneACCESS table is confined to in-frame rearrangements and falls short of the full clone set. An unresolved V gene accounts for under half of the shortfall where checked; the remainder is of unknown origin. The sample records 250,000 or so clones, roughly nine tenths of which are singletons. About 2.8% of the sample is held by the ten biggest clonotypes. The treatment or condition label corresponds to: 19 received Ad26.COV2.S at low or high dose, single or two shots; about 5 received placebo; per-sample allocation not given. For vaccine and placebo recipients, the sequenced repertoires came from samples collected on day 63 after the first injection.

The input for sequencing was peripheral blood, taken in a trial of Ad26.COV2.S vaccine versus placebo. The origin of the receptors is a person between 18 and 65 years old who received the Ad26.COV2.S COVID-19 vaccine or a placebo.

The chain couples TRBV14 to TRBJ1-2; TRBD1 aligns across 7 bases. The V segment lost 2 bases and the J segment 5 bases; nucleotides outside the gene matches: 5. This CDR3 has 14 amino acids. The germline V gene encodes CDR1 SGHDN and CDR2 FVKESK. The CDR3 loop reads CASSQLFRGYGYTF. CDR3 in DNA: TGTGCCAGCAGCCAACTCTTCAGGGGGTATGGCTACACCTTC.

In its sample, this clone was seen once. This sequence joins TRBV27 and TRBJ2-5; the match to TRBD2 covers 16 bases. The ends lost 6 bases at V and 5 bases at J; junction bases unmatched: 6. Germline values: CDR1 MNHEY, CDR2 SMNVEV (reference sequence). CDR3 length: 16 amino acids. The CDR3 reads CASRLGLAGGQETQYF. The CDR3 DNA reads TGTGCCAGCAGACTGGGACTAGCGGGGGGGCAGGAGACCCAGTACTTC.

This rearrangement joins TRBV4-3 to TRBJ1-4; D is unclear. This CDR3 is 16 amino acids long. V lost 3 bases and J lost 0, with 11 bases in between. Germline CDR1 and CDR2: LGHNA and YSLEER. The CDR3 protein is CASSHKFGSTNEKLFF. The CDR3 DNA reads TGCGCCAGCAGCCATAAATTCGGCTCAACTAATGAAAAACTGTTTTTT.

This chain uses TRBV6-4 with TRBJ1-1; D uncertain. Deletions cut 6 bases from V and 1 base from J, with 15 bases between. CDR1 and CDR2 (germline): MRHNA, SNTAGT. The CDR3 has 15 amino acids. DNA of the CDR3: TGTGCCAGCAGACCCGTTGGACGGAGGAACACTGAAGCTTTCTTT. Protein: CASRPVGRRNTEAFF.

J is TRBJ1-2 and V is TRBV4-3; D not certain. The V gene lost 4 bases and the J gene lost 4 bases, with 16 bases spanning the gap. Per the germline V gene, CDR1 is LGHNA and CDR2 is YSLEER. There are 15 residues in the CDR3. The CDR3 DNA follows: TGCGCCAGCAGCCCGGACCCACATGCGCCCTATGGCTACACCTTC. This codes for CASSPDPHAPYGYTF.

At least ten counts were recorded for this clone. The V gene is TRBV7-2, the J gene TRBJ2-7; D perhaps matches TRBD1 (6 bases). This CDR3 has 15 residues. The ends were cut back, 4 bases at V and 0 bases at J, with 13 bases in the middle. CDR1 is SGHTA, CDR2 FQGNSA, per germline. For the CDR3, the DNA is TGTGCCAGCAGCTCCTACGACAGGAGCTCCTACGAGCAGTACGTC. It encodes CASSSYDRSSYEQYV.

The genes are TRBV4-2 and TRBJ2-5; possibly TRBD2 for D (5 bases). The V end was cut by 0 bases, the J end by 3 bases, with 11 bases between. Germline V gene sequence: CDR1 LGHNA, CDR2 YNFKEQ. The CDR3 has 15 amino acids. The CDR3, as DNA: TGTGCCAGCAGCCAAGAGTACGGACTGGAAGAGACCCAGTACTTC. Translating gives CASSQEYGLEETQYF.

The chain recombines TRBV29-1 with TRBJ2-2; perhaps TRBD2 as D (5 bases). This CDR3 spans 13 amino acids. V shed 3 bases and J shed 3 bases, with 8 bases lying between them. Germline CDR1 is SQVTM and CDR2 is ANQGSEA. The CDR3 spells CSVEGVYTGELFF. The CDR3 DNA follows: TGCAGCGTTGAGGGAGTGTACACCGGGGAGCTGTTTTTT.

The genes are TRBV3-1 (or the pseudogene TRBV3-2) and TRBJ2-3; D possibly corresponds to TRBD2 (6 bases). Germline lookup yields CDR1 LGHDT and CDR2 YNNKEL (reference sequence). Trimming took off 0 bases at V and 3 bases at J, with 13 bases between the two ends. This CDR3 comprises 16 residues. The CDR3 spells CASSQDQLGGTDTQYF. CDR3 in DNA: TGTGCCAGCAGCCAAGACCAACTCGGGGGAACAGATACGCAGTATTTT.

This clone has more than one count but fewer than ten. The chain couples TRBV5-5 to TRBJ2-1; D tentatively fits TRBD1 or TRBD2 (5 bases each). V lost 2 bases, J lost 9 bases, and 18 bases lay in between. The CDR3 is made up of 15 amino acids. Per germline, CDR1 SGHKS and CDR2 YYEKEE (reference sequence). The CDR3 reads CASSFPGSAAGEQFF. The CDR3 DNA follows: TGTGCCAGCAGCTTCCCAGGGTCCGCTGCGGGTGAGCAGTTCTTC. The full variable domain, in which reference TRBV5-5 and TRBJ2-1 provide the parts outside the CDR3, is DAGVTQSPTHLIKTRGQQVTLRCSPISGHKSVSWYQQVLGQGPQFIFQYYEKEERGRGNFPDRFSARQFPNYSSELNVNALLLGDSALYLCASSFPGSAAGEQFFGPGTRLTVL.

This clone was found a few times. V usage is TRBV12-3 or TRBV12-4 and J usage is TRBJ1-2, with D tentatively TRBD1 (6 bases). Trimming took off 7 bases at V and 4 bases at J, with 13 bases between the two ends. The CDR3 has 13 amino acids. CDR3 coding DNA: TGTGCCAGCACCCTACAGGGAGGCTATGGCTACACCTTC. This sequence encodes CASTLQGGYGYTF.

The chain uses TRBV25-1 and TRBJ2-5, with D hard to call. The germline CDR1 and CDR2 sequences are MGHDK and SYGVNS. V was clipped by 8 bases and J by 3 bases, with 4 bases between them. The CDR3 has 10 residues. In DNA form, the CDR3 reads TGTGCCAGCGGAGAAGAGACCCAGTACTTC. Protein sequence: CASGEETQYF.

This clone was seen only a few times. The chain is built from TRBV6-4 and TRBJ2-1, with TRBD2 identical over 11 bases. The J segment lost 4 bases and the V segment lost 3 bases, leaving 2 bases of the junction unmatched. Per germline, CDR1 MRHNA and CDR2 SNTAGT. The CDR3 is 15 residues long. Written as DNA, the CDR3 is TGTGCCAGCAGTGAGACTAGCGGGGATTACAATGAGCAGTTCTTC. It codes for CASSETSGDYNEQFF.

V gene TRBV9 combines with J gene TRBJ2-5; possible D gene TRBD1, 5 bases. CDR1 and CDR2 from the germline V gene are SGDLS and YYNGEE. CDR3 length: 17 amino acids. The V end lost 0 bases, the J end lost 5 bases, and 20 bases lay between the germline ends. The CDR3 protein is CASSVGGDSFSRETQYF. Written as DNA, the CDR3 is TGTGCCAGCAGCGTAGGAGGAGACAGCTTCTCGAGGGAGACCCAGTACTTC. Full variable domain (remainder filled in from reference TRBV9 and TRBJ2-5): DSGVTQTPKHLITATGQRVTLRCSPRSGDLSVYWYQQSLDQGLQFLIQYYNGEERAKGNILERFSAQQFPDLHSELNLSSLELGDSALYFCASSVGGDSFSRETQYFGPGTRLLVL.

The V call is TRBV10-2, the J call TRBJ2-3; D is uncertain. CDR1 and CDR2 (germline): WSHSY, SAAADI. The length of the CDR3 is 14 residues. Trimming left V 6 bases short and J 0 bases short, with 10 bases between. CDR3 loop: CASRQMGSTDTQYF. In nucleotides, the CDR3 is TGCGCCAGCAGGCAGATGGGAAGCACAGATACGCAGTATTTT.

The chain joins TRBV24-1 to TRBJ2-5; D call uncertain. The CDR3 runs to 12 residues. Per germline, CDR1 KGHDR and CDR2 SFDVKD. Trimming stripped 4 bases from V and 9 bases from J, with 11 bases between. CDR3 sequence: CATSDHLRAQYF. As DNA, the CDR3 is TGTGCCACCAGTGACCATCTACGGGCCCAGTACTTC.